These 21 T cell receptor beta chains share one sample of origin, sequenced in a study of T cell responses to AZD1222 COVID-19 vaccine. Profiling relied on immunoSEQ multiplex PCR, and the TCRdb table lists in-frame clones only, not all of them. The sample shows 100,000 to 150,000 clones, 88% of them seen only once. This sample comprised peripheral blood, obtained on day 0 of AZD1222 vaccination. The source is an adult in good health.

The rearrangement links TRBV11-2 to TRBJ1-2; D is unresolved. Trimming removed 5 bases at V and 8 bases at J, with 18 bases between. CDR3 length equals 14 residues. CDR1 and CDR2 from the germline V gene are SGHAT and FQNNGV. The CDR3, as DNA: TGTGCCAGCAGCCCCGCCGCAGGATCGGGGGGCTACACCTTC. This translates into CASSPAAGSGGYTF.

The V call is TRBV6-6, the J call TRBJ2-7; D tentatively reads TRBD1 or TRBD2 (5 bases each). CDR1 is MNHNY and CDR2 is SVGAGI in the germline V gene (reference sequence). The V end was cut by 2 bases, the J end by 4 bases, with 18 bases between. CDR3 size: 16 residues. In DNA form, the CDR3 reads TGTGCCAGCAGTTACGAACCCCCGGGGCAGGGTTACGAGCAGTACTTC. It specifies CASSYEPPGQGYEQYF.

As DNA, the CDR3 is TGTGCCACCAGTGACCCCCGTGGTTACACAGATACGCAGTATTTT. It encodes CATSDPRGYTDTQYF. The chain couples TRBV24-1 to TRBJ2-3, with unresolved D. The CDR3 covers 15 residues. V was shortened by 4 bases and J by 2 bases, with 12 bases between the two germline ends. Germline CDR1 is KGHDR and CDR2 is SFDVKD.

V usage is TRBV27 and J usage is TRBJ2-2; D unclear. The germline V and J ends were trimmed by 5 bases and 1 base, with 11 bases remaining between them. CDR3 size: 15 residues. CDR1 MNHEY and CDR2 SMNVEV come from the germline V gene (reference sequence). Here the CDR3 reads CASSSSRLNTGELFF. In DNA, the CDR3 is TGTGCCAGCAGTAGTAGCCGATTGAACACCGGGGAGCTGTTTTTT.

The chain carries TRBV28 and TRBJ2-7; 10 bases align to TRBD1. This CDR3 region has 15 residues. With V trimmed by 6 bases and J by 4 bases, 9 bases remained unmatched. Germline V gene lookup returns CDR1 MDHEN and CDR2 SYDVKM. CDR3 in amino acids: CASSNLGQGQYEQYF. CDR3 sequence (DNA): TGTGCCAGCAGCAACCTGGGACAGGGGCAGTACGAGCAGTACTTC.

Turning to this clone: One junction end does not reproduce the germline sequence, and a read error may be involved. The J gene is TRBJ2-1, the V gene TRBV12-3 or TRBV12-4; D is undetermined. CDR3 length equals 12 residues. The CDR3 region is CASKALYNGQFF. The CDR3 region has the DNA TGTGCCAGCAAGGCCCTATACAATGGGCAGTTCTTC.

This clone has a single count. The chain joins TRBV7-2 to TRBJ2-6; D is unclear. V was trimmed by 5 bases and J by 0 bases, leaving 8 bases between them. This CDR3 has 15 residues. Germline loops: CDR1 SGHTA, CDR2 FQGNSA. CDR3 sequence: CASSPFPSGANVLTF. Here the CDR3 DNA reads TGTGCCAGCAGCCCCTTCCCCTCTGGGGCCAACGTCCTGACTTTC.

V and J are TRBV19 and TRBJ2-7; possibly TRBD1 or TRBD2 for D (5 bases each). Germline lookup yields CDR1 LNHDA and CDR2 SQIVND (reference sequence). CDR3 length equals 14 residues. Trimming took off 1 base at V and 3 bases at J, with 10 bases between the two ends. The CDR3 sequence: CASSIVGADYEQYF. CDR3 in DNA: TGTGCCAGTAGTATAGTCGGGGCAGACTACGAGCAGTACTTC.

The chain recombines TRBV5-1 with TRBJ2-2; maybe TRBD1 (5 bases). This CDR3 is 14 amino acids long. Germline CDR1 SGHRS, CDR2 YFSETQ. Trimming took off 9 bases at V and 0 bases at J, with 12 bases between the two ends. CDR3 in amino acids: CATRRGSNTGELFF. For the CDR3, the DNA is TGCGCCACCCGTAGGGGATCGAACACCGGGGAGCTGTTTTTT.

For this clone: One end of the junction is discordant with germline, which a read error may explain. V and J are TRBV28 and TRBJ1-4; no clear D. The V gene's germline CDR1 is MDHEN and CDR2 SYDVKM. CDR3 length equals 11 residues. The CDR3 DNA follows: TGTGCCAGCAGTACGGGTGCCGGGAAGGTTTTT. This sequence encodes CASSTGAGKVF.

This rearrangement joins TRBV29-1 to TRBJ1-1; D might be TRBD1 (5 bases). The CDR3 length is 12 residues. Trimming cost V 1 base and J 8 bases, with 11 bases left between them. Germline CDR1 is SQVTM and CDR2 is ANQGSEA. The CDR3 sequence: CSVEVWGREAFF. The CDR3 DNA reads TGCAGCGTTGAAGTCTGGGGCAGGGAAGCTTTCTTT.

The V and J genes are TRBV7-9 and TRBJ1-1; maybe TRBD1 (6 bases). Germline V gene lookup returns CDR1 SEHNR and CDR2 FQNEAQ (reference sequence). The ends were cut back, 5 bases at V and 5 bases at J, with 27 bases in the middle. CDR3 length equals 18 residues. The CDR3 region is CASSRSDRALVGLTEAFF. The CDR3 coding sequence is TGTGCCAGCAGCCGTTCGGACAGAGCGTTAGTCGGGTTGACTGAAGCTTTCTTT. Drawing the rest from reference TRBV7-9 and TRBJ1-1, the complete variable domain is DTGVSQNPRHKITKRGQNVTFRCDPISEHNRLYWYRQTLGQGPEFLTYFQNEAQLEKSRLLSDRFSAERPKGSFSTLEIQRTEQGDSAMYLCASSRSDRALVGLTEAFFGQGTRLTVV.

This sequence joins TRBV27 and TRBJ1-4; a weak D match, TRBD1 (6 bases). Trimming removed 5 bases from V and 8 bases from J, with 18 bases in between. CDR3 length: 15 amino acids. CDR1 is MNHEY, CDR2 SMNVEV, per germline (reference sequence). Written as DNA, the CDR3 is TGTGCCAGCAGTCTATTTACAGGGCTTCGAGAAAAACTGTTTTTT. It encodes CASSLFTGLREKLFF.

This sequence joins TRBV3-1 (or the pseudogene TRBV3-2) and TRBJ2-3; perhaps D is TRBD1 or TRBD2 (6 bases each). Germline loops: CDR1 LGHDT, CDR2 YNNKEL (reference sequence). The CDR3 loop spans 16 amino acids. V gave up 4 bases and J gave up 2 bases, with 16 bases separating them. The CDR3 DNA follows: TGTGCCAGCAGCCTAGGGGGAGCGGGCCACACAGATACGCAGTATTTT. It yields the protein CASSLGGAGHTDTQYF.

This rearrangement joins TRBV15 to TRBJ2-7; tentatively, D is TRBD1 or TRBD2 (5 bases each). Per the germline V gene, CDR1 is LNHNV and CDR2 is YYDKDF (reference sequence). This CDR3 comprises 15 residues. V was shortened by 1 base and J by 1 base, with 11 bases between the two germline ends. CDR3 region: CATSRVGTASYEQYF. The CDR3 DNA reads as TGTGCCACCAGCAGAGTTGGGACCGCTTCCTACGAGCAGTACTTC.

This clone turned up a few times. The genes are TRBV24-1 and TRBJ2-1, with D unclear. V lost 9 bases and J lost 0, with 14 bases in between. Germline V gene sequence: CDR1 KGHDR, CDR2 SFDVKD. The CDR3 length is 15 residues. The CDR3 DNA follows: TGTGCCACCGCCCCCTCGCGGAACTCCTACAATGAGCAGTTCTTC. It yields the protein CATAPSRNSYNEQFF.

This clone has just one count. The V and J genes are TRBV9 and TRBJ1-1; TRBD1 might be the D (6 bases). Per the germline V gene, CDR1 is SGDLS and CDR2 is YYNGEE. The ends were cut back, 3 bases at V and 7 bases at J, with 19 bases in the middle. The CDR3 runs to 15 residues. Here the CDR3 DNA reads TGTGCCAGCAGCGCATCGGGACACCCAGCTGATGAAGCTTTCTTT. Residues: CASSASGHPADEAFF.

The J gene is TRBJ2-2, the V gene TRBV10-3, with D hard to call. Per germline, CDR1 ENHRY and CDR2 SYGVKD. Between the trimmed V and J ends, which lost 4 bases and 7 bases, there was a span of 7 bases. The CDR3 has 12 amino acids. DNA for the CDR3: TGTGCCATCAGTGGTGGGGACGGGGAGCTGTTTTTT. This sequence encodes CAISGGDGELFF.

V gene TRBV6-4 combines with J gene TRBJ1-2; possibly TRBD1 for D (5 bases). This CDR3 spans 14 amino acids. V shed 5 bases and J shed 4 bases, with 14 bases lying between them. The germline gives CDR1 MRHNA, CDR2 SNTAGT. The CDR3 DNA is TGTGCCAGCAGTACAGGTATTGAAGGCTATGGCTACACCTTC. Its protein is CASSTGIEGYGYTF.

The chain links TRBV11-3 to TRBJ2-1; TRBD2 agrees at 8 bases. J was trimmed by 9 bases and V by 0 bases; bases with no gene match: 7. The CDR3 runs to 15 residues. In germline, CDR1 is SGHNT, CDR2 YENEEA. CDR3 nucleotides: TGTGCCAGCAGCTTAGAAACGGGGGGGCTGGGTGAGCAGTTCTTC. Translating gives CASSLETGGLGEQFF.

The chain couples TRBV13 to TRBJ1-4; D gene ambiguous. Trimming took off 5 bases at V and 8 bases at J, with 18 bases between the two ends. CDR3 length: 15 residues. Germline CDR1 is PRHDT and CDR2 is FYEKMQ (reference sequence). CDR3 nucleotide sequence: TGTGCCAGCAGCCGTTATCCGGGTCCCAAGGAAAAACTGTTTTTT. This translates into CASSRYPGPKEKLFF.